The 13 T cell receptor beta chains in this list originate from one sample, sequenced in a study of the immune and genomic landscape of osteosarcoma. The protocol was immunoSEQ multiplex PCR, while the TCRdb copy is restricted to in-frame clones and leaves out a portion. The sample includes approximately 6,200 clones, 60% to 70% of them seen just once. Poor-prognosis osteosarcoma patients supplied post-treatment primary, local recurrence and metastasis tumor specimens. The specimen was osteosarcoma tumor tissue from the lung. Receptors were obtained from a human donor with osteosarcoma.

The V call is TRBV19, the J call TRBJ2-6; no reliable D call. Germline V lookup: CDR1 LNHDA, CDR2 SQIVND (reference sequence). V was cut by 0 bases and J by 1 base, with 4 bases left in between. This CDR3 comprises 15 residues. CDR3 sequence: CASSIEVSGANVLTF. The CDR3 coding sequence is TGTGCCAGTAGTATAGAAGTGTCTGGGGCCAACGTCCTGACTTTC. The complete variable domain, with remaining parts taken from reference TRBV19 and TRBJ2-6, reads DGGITQSPKYLFRKEGQNVTLSCEQNLNHDAMYWYRQDPGQGLRLIYYSQIVNDFQKGDIAEGYSVSREKKESFPLTVTSAQKNPTAFYLCASSIEVSGANVLTFGAGSRLTVL.

CDR3 DNA: TGTGCCAGCAGTTTGGGGACCTCGGTAACAGATACGCAGTATTTT. This gives the protein CASSLGTSVTDTQYF. This chain connects TRBV27 to TRBJ2-3; D possibly uses TRBD1 or TRBD2 (5 bases each). This CDR3 is built from 15 residues. Trimming left V 3 bases short and J 3 bases short, with 13 bases between. CDR1 is MNHEY, CDR2 SMNVEV, per germline (reference sequence).

V gene TRBV11-3 combines with J gene TRBJ2-1; 10 nucleotides line up with TRBD2. Germline V gene sequence: CDR1 SGHNT, CDR2 YENEEA. V trimming: 4 bases; J trimming: 5 bases; junction bases outside the gene matches: 5. The CDR3 loop spans 15 amino acids. This CDR3 reads CASSSGLAENNEQFF. The CDR3 bases are TGTGCCAGCAGCTCCGGACTAGCGGAAAACAATGAGCAGTTCTTC.

This chain links TRBV6-1 with TRBJ2-5; D not resolved. Between the trimmed V and J ends, which lost 8 bases and 4 bases, there was a span of 5 bases. The germline V gene has CDR1 MNHNS and CDR2 SASEGT. The CDR3 runs 10 residues. The CDR3 region has the DNA TGTGCCAGCTGGGGAGAGACCCAGTACTTC. This gives the protein CASWGETQYF.

The V and J genes are TRBV6-5 and TRBJ1-5; 7 bases map to TRBD1. This CDR3 contains 14 residues. The trim removed 5 bases at V and 0 bases at J, leaving 1 base unmatched. CDR1 is MNHEY, CDR2 SVGAGI, per germline. The DNA for the CDR3 is TGTGCCAGCAGTCGGGACAGTAGCAATCAGCCCCAGCATTTT. It specifies CASSRDSSNQPQHF.

The V call is TRBV5-1, the J call TRBJ1-1; the D gene is possibly TRBD1 (6 bases). The CDR3 totals 15 residues. Trimming shortened V by 4 bases and J by 2 bases, and 15 bases separated the two germline ends. Germline CDR1 reads SGHRS; CDR2 reads YFSETQ. The CDR3 protein is CASSLYQGGNTEAFF. The CDR3 DNA is TGCGCCAGCAGCCTGTATCAAGGGGGTAACACTGAAGCTTTCTTT.

A few counts support this clone. The chain uses TRBV29-1 and TRBJ1-2; 11 bases match TRBD1. Per germline, CDR1 SQVTM and CDR2 ANQGSEA. V gave up 6 bases and J gave up 10 bases; unmatched junction bases: 10. The CDR3 is made up of 13 amino acids. DNA for the CDR3: TGCAGCGTCGGACAGGGGGCGAAGATTGACTACACCTTC. Translated: CSVGQGAKIDYTF.

The chain uses TRBV5-6 and TRBJ2-1, with D unclear. The V and J ends lost 0 bases and 3 bases respectively, with 4 bases between them. Germline V gives CDR1 SGHDT, CDR2 YYEEEE. There are 13 residues in the CDR3. The chain's CDR3 is CASSLGSYNEQFF. CDR3 in DNA: TGTGCCAGCAGCTTGGGAAGCTACAATGAGCAGTTCTTC.

The rearrangement joins TRBV2 to TRBJ2-6; no reliable D call. The length of the CDR3 is 13 residues. Germline lookup yields CDR1 SNHLY and CDR2 FYNNEI. Between the trimmed V and J ends, which lost 4 bases and 4 bases, there was a span of 5 bases. CDR3 region: CASSGAGANVLTF. The CDR3 DNA reads as TGTGCCAGCAGTGGTGCCGGGGCCAACGTCCTGACTTTC. Supplemented by reference TRBV2 and TRBJ2-6, the full variable domain reads EPEVTQTPSHQVTQMGQEVILRCVPISNHLYFYWYRQILGQKVEFLVSFYNNEISEKSEIFDDQFSVERPDGSNFTLKIRSTKLEDSAMYFCASSGAGANVLTFGAGSRLTVL.

This CDR3 reads CASTRDRVGTDTQYF. Written as DNA, the CDR3 is TGTGCCAGCACTCGAGACAGGGTCGGCACAGATACGCAGTATTTT. V and J are TRBV27 and TRBJ2-3; 7 positions agree with TRBD1. This CDR3 has 15 residues. The J segment lost 1 base and the V segment lost 7 bases, leaving 8 bases of the junction unmatched. Germline CDR1 is MNHEY and CDR2 is SMNVEV (reference sequence).

V usage is TRBV29-1 and J usage is TRBJ1-2, with 7 bases that match TRBD1. From germline, CDR1 is SQVTM and CDR2 ANQGSEA. This CDR3 spans 12 amino acids. V lost 3 bases and J lost 7; bases outside the gene matches: 5. The CDR3 protein is CSVEAGGGGYTF. The CDR3 DNA sequence: TGCAGCGTTGAGGCAGGGGGGGGTGGCTACACCTTC.

The CDR3 region has the DNA TGTGCCAGCAGTCAAACCCTCACTGAAGCTTTCTTT. Protein: CASSQTLTEAFF. The genes are TRBV6-6 and TRBJ1-1; no reliable D call. The CDR3 loop spans 12 amino acids. Germline CDR1 reads MNHNY; CDR2 reads SVGAGI (reference sequence). Trimming stripped 5 bases from V and 4 bases from J, with 8 bases between.

The sample holds a few counts of this clone. This chain connects TRBV7-6 to TRBJ2-5, with D perhaps TRBD2 (5 bases). Per germline, CDR1 SGHVS and CDR2 FNYEAQ. Trimming stripped 0 bases from V and 5 bases from J, with 16 bases between. There are 16 residues in the CDR3. CDR3 protein: CASSLAGPTSGETQYF. The DNA for the CDR3 is TGTGCCAGCAGCTTAGCGGGTCCCACTTCGGGGGAGACCCAGTACTTC.